This TCR beta chain is from a study of tumor-infiltrating lymphocytes in primary liver carcinoma. Findings of the study overall: Tumor-adjacent and tumor-blood pairs showed less overlap than tumor region pairs. The study found only about 8-25% of top clones in all five tumor regions.

About this clonotype itself: Its antigen remains unknown. The germline gene is not matched at one end of the junction; a read error may be the cause.

This CDR3 comprises 13 residues. Looked up from germline, CDR1 is MDHEN and CDR2 is SYDVKM. Reverse transcription of 450 to 500 ng total RNA with a constant-region primer produced TCR beta cDNA. It was through three nested multiplex PCR rounds of slightly modified ARM-PCR that TCR beta libraries arose. The two initial PCR rounds, nine to eleven cycles each, used TRBV1-TRBV30 forward and C-beta reverse primers. TCRdb used MiXCR to reprocess the multiplex PCR reads, holding one entry per CDR3 protein. Counted here are under 90,000 distinct CDR3 sequences, approximately 77% occurring once; the ten biggest clones make up roughly 19%. The tissue used was unsorted bulk material of about 19-33 mg. RNA and DNA were co-extracted from it with the AllPrep DNA/RNA mini kit. Surgeons resected the patients' primary liver carcinomas. Each tumor sample had over 75% viable tumor cells.

The source material was liver tumor tissue from sampling region 1. Sample subset: tumor region T1, superior pole. The chain employs TRBV28 and TRBJ1-2; 9 bases are a match to TRBD1. The clonotype was recovered from a middle-aged man with primary liver carcinoma and hepatitis B virus infection. The CDR3 protein is CASSIDRGYGYTF. The CDR3, as DNA: TGTGCCAGCAGTATAGACAGGGGGTATGGTTACACCTTC.